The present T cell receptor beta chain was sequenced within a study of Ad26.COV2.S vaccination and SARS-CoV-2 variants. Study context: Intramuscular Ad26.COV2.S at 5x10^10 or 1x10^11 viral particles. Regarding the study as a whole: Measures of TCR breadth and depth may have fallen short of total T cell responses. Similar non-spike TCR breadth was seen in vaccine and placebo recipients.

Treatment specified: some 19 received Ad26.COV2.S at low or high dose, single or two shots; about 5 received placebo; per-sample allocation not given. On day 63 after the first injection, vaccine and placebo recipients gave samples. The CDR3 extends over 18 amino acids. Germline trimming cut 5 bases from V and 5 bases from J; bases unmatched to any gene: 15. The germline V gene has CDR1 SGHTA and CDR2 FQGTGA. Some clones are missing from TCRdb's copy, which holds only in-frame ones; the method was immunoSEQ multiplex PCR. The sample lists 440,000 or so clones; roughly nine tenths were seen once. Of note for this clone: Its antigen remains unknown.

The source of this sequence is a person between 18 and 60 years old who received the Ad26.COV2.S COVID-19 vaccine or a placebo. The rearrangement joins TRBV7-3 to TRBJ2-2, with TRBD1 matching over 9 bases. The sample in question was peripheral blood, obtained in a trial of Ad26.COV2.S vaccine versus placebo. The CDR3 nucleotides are TGTGCCAGCAGCCCCGCTGGCCTCCGGGACAGGGTGACCGGGGAGCTGTTTTTT. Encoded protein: CASSPAGLRDRVTGELFF.